This TCR beta chain originates from a study of blood T cell repertoires in COVID-19 (dated by TCRdb to the early 2020s). In the study overall: The collaborator samples originated in the United States, Italy and Spain and spanned the acute and convalescent phases of COVID-19. The material from the prospective study consisted of cDNA or gDNA derived from T cells, B-cell-depleted T cells, or PBMCs. Deeply sampled blood TCRbeta repertoires from subjects exposed to, actively infected with, or recovered from COVID-19 were included in the dataset. The repertoires were released in a freely available public database intended as a resource for research on the immune response to SARS-CoV-2. The samples were drawn from the first 160 participants of the ongoing ImmuneRACE study and from 1,200 or so subjects provided by 6 global collaborators. Nearly every sample came with metadata listing a de-identified subject ID, COVID-19 status, age in years and sex. HLA class I and class II types, where available, came from metadata supplied by the sample provider rather than from assay-based typing. Beyond this particular receptor, the publication reports: The amount of clinical and demographic metadata varied by source and participant and was provided uncurated.

From its cysteine to its phenylalanine, the CDR3 spans 16 amino acids. The CDR3 DNA has 48 bases and is translated from base 1. CDR1 and CDR2 (MNHEY, SMNVEV) derive from the germline V gene (reference sequence). V and J are truncated by 3 bases and 6 bases respectively, leaving an intervening sequence of 15 bases. TCRbeta CDR3 regions were amplified from genomic DNA using the immunoSEQ Assay, a bias-controlled multiplex PCR. In the authors' own workflow: Within the assay, amplification of reference gene primers was used to estimate how many nucleated cells each sample contained. Sequence reads were collapsed and filtered to measure the absolute abundance of every unique TCRbeta CDR3 rearrangement. For each sample, productive Simpson clonality was calculated as the square root of Simpson's diversity index over productive rearrangements. TCRdb stores this immuneACCESS table with in-frame sequences only. Part of the clones is absent; in the studies checked, under half of the shortfall reflects unresolved V genes, and no reason is known for the rest. The V and J calls and clone size come from that table; D and trimming were worked out from the DNA. Recorded for this sample are 130,000 or so clones; about four fifths of them occurred a single time. Approximately 8.4% of the sample comes from the top ten.

In the prospective study, participants were about 18 to 100 years old, resided in about two dozen geographic areas of the United States, and were enrolled through a virtual design. In the prospective study, cohorts were assigned on the basis of participant-reported clinical history obtained from a screening survey and a study questionnaire. For ImmuneRACE Cohort 3, a participant was defined as recovered based on two consecutive negative NP/OP PCR tests, clearance by a healthcare professional, or resolution of symptoms. In the prospective study, whole blood, serum and a nasopharyngeal or oropharyngeal swab were collected from each participant by mobile phlebotomists. Participants in the prospective study had the option to provide additional blood draws and questionnaires over an approximately 2-month period. Blood samples from the prospective study were shipped frozen or at room temperature prior to DNA extraction.

This clone was seen a few times. What antigen it recognizes has not been identified. Within one base of it there is no much larger clone, and no base qualities were kept. This TCR was recovered from a man aged 50-59 years who had recovered from COVID-19. The specimen was PBMCs or T cells enriched from blood (not recorded which). The V and J segments used are TRBV27 and TRBJ1-6, with a tentative D gene TRBD1 over 5 matching bases. The CDR3 region has the sequence CASSFGKGISNSPLHF. Here is the DNA: TGTGCCAGCAGTTTCGGAAAGGGGATTAGTAATTCACCCCTCCACTTT.